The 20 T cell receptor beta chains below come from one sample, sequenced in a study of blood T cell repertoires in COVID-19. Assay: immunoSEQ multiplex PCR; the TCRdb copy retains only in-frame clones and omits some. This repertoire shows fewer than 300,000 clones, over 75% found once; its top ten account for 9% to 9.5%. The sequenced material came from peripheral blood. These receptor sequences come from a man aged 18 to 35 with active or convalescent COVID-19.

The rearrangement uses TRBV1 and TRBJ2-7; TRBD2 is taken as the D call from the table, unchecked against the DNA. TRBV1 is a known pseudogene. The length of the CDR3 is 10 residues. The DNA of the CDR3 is TGCACCAGCAACTCCCACGAGCAGTACTTC. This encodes CTSNSHEQYF.

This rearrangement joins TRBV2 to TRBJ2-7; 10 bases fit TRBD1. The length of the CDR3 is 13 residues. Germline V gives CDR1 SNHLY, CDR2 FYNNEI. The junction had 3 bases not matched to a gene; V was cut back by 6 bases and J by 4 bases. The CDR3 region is CASRGTGVYEQYF. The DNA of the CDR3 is TGTGCCAGCAGAGGGACAGGGGTGTACGAGCAGTACTTC.

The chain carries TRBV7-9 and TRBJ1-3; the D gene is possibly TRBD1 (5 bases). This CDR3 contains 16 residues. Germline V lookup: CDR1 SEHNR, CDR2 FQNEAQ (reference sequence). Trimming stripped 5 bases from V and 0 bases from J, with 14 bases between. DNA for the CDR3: TGTGCCAGCAGCCCGTCAGCGGGGGGCTCTGGAAACACCATATATTTT. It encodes CASSPSAGGSGNTIYF.

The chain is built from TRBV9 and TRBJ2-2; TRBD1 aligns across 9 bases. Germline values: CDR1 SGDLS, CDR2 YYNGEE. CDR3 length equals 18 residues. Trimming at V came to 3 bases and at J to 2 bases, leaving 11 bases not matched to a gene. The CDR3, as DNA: TGTGCCAGCAGCGGCTTGGGACAGGGAAGATCTAACACCGGGGAGCTGTTTTTT. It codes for CASSGLGQGRSNTGELFF.

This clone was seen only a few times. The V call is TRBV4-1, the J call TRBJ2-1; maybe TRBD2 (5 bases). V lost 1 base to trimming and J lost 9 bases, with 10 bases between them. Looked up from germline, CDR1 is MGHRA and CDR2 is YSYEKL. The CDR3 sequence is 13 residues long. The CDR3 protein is CASSQVTGFEQFF. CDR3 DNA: TGCGCCAGCAGCCAAGTGACGGGGTTTGAGCAGTTCTTC.

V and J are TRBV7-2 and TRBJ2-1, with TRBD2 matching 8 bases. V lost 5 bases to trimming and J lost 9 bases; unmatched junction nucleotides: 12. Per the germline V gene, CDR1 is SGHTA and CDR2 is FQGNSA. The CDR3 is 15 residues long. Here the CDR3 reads CASSLPGLGRSEQFF. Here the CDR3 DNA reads TGTGCCAGCAGCCTACCGGGACTAGGGCGAAGTGAGCAGTTCTTC.

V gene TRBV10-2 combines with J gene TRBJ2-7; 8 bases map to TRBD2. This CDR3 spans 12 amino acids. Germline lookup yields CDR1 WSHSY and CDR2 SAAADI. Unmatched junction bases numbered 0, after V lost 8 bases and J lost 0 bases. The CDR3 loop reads CASRGGSYEQYF. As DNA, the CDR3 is TGCGCCAGCCGGGGGGGCTCCTACGAGCAGTACTTC.

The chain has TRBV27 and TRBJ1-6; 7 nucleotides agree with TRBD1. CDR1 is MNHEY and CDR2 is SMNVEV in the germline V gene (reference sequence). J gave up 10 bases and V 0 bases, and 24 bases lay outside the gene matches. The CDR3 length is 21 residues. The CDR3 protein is CASSLSGGRGLVGPHMSPLHF. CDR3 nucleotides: TGTGCCAGCAGTTTATCAGGAGGTAGGGGGCTAGTCGGGCCCCACATGTCACCCCTCCACTTT.

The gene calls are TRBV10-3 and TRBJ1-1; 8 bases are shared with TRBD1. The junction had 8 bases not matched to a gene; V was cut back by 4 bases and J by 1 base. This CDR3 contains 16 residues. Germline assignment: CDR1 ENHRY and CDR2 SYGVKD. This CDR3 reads CAISASRQGTNTEAFF. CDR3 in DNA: TGTGCCATCAGTGCCAGCCGACAGGGGACGAACACTGAAGCTTTCTTT.

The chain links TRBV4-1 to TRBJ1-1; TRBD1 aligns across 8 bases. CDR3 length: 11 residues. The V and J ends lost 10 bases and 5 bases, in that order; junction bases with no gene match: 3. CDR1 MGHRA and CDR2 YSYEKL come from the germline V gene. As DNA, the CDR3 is TGCGCCACCACAGGGGGGACTGAAGCTTTCTTT. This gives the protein CATTGGTEAFF.

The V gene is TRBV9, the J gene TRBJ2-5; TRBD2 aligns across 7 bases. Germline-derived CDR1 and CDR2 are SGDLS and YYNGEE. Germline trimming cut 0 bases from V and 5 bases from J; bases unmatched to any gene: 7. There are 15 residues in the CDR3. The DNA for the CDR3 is TGTGCCAGCAGCGTAGAGGGAGGGGCCTGGGAGACCCAGTACTTC. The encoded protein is CASSVEGGAWETQYF.

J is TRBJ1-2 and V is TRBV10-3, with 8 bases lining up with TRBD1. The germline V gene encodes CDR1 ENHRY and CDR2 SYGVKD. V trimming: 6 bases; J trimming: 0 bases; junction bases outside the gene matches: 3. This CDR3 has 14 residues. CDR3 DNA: TGTGCCATCAGCCGGGACAGGTCTAACTATGGCTACACCTTC. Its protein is CAISRDRSNYGYTF.

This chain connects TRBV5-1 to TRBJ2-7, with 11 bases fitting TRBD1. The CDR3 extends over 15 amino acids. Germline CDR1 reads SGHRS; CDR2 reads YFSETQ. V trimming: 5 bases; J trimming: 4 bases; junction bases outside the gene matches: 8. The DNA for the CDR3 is TGCGCCAGCAGTGTGTTGGGACAGGGGGATTACGAGCAGTACTTC. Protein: CASSVLGQGDYEQYF.

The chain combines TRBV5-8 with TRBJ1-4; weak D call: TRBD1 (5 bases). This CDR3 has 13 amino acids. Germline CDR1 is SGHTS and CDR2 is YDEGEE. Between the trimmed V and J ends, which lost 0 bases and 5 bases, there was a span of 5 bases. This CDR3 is CASSLDRNEKLFF. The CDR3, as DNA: TGTGCCAGCAGCTTGGACAGGAATGAAAAACTGTTTTTT.

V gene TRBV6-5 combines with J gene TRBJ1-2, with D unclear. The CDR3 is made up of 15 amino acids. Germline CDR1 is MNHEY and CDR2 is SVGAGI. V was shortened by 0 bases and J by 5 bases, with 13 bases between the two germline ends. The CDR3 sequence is CASSYSSWGAYGYTF. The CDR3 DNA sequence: TGTGCCAGCAGTTACTCGAGTTGGGGAGCATATGGCTACACCTTC.

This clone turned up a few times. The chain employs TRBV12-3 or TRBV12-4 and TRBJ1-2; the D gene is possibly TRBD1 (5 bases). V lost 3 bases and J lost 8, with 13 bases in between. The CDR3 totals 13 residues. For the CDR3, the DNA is TGTGCCAGCAGTTTGGGCGGAGCAGGGGGCTACACCTTC. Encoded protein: CASSLGGAGGYTF.

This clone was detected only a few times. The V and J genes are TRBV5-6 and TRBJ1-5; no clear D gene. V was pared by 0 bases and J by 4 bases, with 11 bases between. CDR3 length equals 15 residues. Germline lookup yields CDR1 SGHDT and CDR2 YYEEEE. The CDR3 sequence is CASSLGGNLNQPQHF. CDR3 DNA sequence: TGTGCCAGCAGCTTGGGAGGGAACTTAAATCAGCCCCAGCATTTT.

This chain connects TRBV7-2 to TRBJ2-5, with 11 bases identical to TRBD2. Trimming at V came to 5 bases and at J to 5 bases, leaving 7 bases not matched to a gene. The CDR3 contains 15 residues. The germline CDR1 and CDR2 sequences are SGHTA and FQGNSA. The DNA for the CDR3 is TGTGCCAGCAGCATTAGCGGGGGGGCTCGGGAGACCCAGTACTTC. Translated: CASSISGGARETQYF.

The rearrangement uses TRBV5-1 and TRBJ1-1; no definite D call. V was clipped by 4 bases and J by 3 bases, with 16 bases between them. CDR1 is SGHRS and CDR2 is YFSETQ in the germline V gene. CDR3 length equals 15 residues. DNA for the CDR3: TGCGCCAGCAGCGATGGCAGGTGGCCGGACACTGAAGCTTTCTTT. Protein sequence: CASSDGRWPDTEAFF.

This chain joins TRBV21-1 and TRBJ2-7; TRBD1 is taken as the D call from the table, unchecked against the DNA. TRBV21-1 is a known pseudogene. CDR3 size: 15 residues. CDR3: CASSKGGQGLYEQYF. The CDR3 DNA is TGTGCCAGCAGCAAAGGCGGACAGGGGCTCTACGAGCAGTACTTC.